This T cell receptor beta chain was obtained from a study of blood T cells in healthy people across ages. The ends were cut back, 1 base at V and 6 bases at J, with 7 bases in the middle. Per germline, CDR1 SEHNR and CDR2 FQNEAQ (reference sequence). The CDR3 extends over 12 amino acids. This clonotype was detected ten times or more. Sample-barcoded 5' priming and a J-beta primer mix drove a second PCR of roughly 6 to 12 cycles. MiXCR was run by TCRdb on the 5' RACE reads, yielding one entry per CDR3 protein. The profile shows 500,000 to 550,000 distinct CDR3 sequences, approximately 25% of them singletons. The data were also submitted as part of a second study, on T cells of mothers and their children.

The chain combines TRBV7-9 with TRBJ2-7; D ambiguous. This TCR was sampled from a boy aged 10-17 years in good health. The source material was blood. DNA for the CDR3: TGTGCCAGCAGCTTAGGGGGATCCGAGCAGTACTTC. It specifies CASSLGGSEQYF.